The source of this T cell receptor (beta chain) is a study of T-cell reconstitution after alpha-beta-depleted transplantation in children. Findings and caveats of the study: Some patients' high day-60 TCRbeta diversity was traced to surviving recipient T cells and thymic progenitors. A year post-transplant, T-cell counts and diversity derived mostly from newly produced T cells. Several hundred expanded graft clones reportedly supplied alpha-beta T cells about two months after transplant.

On this clonotype itself: Its antigen remains unknown.

Unique molecular identifiers featured in how the TCRbeta library was prepared. TCRdb processed the PCR reads anew with MiXCR; each CDR3 protein has one entry. The repertoire has under 400,000 distinct CDR3 sequences, approximately 23% of them found once; the top ten carry about 10%. This receptor was taken from a male patient under 18 who had a stem cell transplant for acute lymphoblastic leukemia, so the T cells may come from the graft donor. Sequences were derived from PBMCs, mostly from graft donor cells, sampled 180 days after TCRalphabeta/CD19-depleted stem cell transplant.

Here the CDR3 DNA reads TGCAGTGCTAGACCCAAGAGGATCAGTGCGGGGGGGTTTATATACGAGCAGTACTTC. It codes for CSARPKRISAGGFIYEQYF. The chain is built from TRBV20-1 and TRBJ2-7; 9 bases line up with TRBD2. This CDR3 has 19 residues. V was pared by 2 bases and J by 4 bases, with 21 bases of the junction left unmatched. Germline values: CDR1 DFQATT, CDR2 SNEGSKA (reference sequence).